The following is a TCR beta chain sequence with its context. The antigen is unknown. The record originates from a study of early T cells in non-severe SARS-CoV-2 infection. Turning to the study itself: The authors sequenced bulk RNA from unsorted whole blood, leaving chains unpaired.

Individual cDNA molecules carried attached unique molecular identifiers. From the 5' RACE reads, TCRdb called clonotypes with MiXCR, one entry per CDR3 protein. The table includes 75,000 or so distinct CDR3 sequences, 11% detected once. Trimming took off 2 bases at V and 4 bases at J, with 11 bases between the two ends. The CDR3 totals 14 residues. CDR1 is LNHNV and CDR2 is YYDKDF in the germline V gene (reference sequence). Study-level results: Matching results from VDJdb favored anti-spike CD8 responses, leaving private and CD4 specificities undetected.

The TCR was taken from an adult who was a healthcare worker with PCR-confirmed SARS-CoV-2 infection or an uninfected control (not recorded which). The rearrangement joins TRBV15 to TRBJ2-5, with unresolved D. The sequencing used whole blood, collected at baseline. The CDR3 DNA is TGTGCCACCAGCAGAACTATCAGCGCAGAGACCCAGTACTTC. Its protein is CATSRTISAETQYF.